This passage covers 29 T cell receptor beta chains from one sample sequenced in a study of blood T cell repertoires in COVID-19 (dated by TCRdb to about 2020). Libraries were built with the immunoSEQ multiplex PCR assay. TCRdb retrieved this table from immuneACCESS and kept in-frame rearrangements only. Not all clones are present; in checked studies, unresolved V genes account for under half, and no reason is known for the remainder. Counted in this sample were roughly 230,000 clones; approximately 84% of them appeared once. About 4% of the sample is in the top ten clones. Input material: peripheral blood. These TCRs come from a man aged 45-65 years with acute or convalescent COVID-19.

Remarks on this clone: Additional DNA sequences in this sample encode the identical CDR3. The chain employs TRBV25-1 and TRBJ1-1; D is perhaps TRBD1 (6 bases). The CDR3 spans 13 residues. Trimming cost V 3 bases and J 3 bases, with 8 bases left between them. Germline V CDR1 and CDR2: MGHDK, SYGVNS. CDR3 in amino acids: CASSDQGYTEAFF. CDR3 DNA sequence: TGTGCCAGCAGTGATCAGGGGTACACTGAAGCTTTCTTT.

The rearrangement uses TRBV6-1 and TRBJ1-2; 8 bases agree with TRBD1. With 3 bases clipped from V and 4 bases from J, the junction kept 4 bases outside the gene matches. The CDR3 is made up of 14 amino acids. CDR1 is MNHNS and CDR2 is SASEGT in the germline V gene. The CDR3 DNA reads as TGTGCCAGCAGTGAGGACAGGGAGGTCTATGGCTACACCTTC. Translating it yields CASSEDREVYGYTF.

The sample holds one count of this clone. The genes are TRBV27 and TRBJ1-5; D remains unclear. The germline V and J ends were trimmed by 6 bases and 2 bases, with 14 bases remaining between them. In germline, CDR1 is MNHEY, CDR2 SMNVEV (reference sequence). The CDR3 has 15 amino acids. The CDR3 DNA follows: TGTGCCAGCAGCCCTCCGGGGAGGGGCAATCAGCCCCAGCATTTT. It specifies CASSPPGRGNQPQHF.

The gene calls are TRBV6-6 and TRBJ2-2, with D possibly matching TRBD2 (5 bases). Germline CDR1 and CDR2: MNHNY and SVGAGI (reference sequence). V was pared by 3 bases and J by 4 bases, with 12 bases between. The CDR3 totals 15 residues. The DNA for the CDR3 is TGTGCCAGCAGTTATGTGAGGGCCAGCACCGGGGAGCTGTTTTTT. This translates into CASSYVRASTGELFF.

The chain links TRBV24-1 to TRBJ2-7; the D is unclear. Germline CDR1 is KGHDR and CDR2 is SFDVKD. Trimming took off 5 bases at V and 1 base at J, with 8 bases between the two ends. CDR3 length equals 13 residues. In nucleotides, the CDR3 is TGTGCCACCAGTGGAAGCAAGTCCTACGAGCAGTACTTC. Translating it yields CATSGSKSYEQYF.

The chain combines TRBV10-3 with TRBJ2-3; D is ambiguous. V was trimmed by 4 bases and J by 4 bases, leaving 9 bases between them. This CDR3 has 13 residues. Germline V lookup: CDR1 ENHRY, CDR2 SYGVKD. CDR3: CAISGGDADTQYF. The CDR3 DNA sequence: TGTGCCATCAGTGGAGGAGACGCAGATACGCAGTATTTT.

Here the CDR3 DNA reads TGTGCCAGCAGCTTAGGCGGGGGGGCCACAGATACGCAGTATTTT. This gives the protein CASSLGGGATDTQYF. The chain links TRBV7-6 to TRBJ2-3, with 9 bases identical to TRBD2. With V trimmed by 1 base and J by 2 bases, 1 base remained unmatched. CDR3 length equals 15 residues. Germline V CDR1 and CDR2: SGHVS, FNYEAQ.

The chain joins TRBV18 to TRBJ1-5, with 8 bases that match TRBD1. The CDR3 consists of 15 residues. V gave up 4 bases and J gave up 3 bases; unmatched junction bases: 5. CDR1 and CDR2 from the germline V gene are KGHSH and LQKENI. CDR3 protein: CASSLTGGNNQPQHF. The CDR3 DNA reads TGTGCCAGCTCACTTACAGGGGGGAACAATCAGCCCCAGCATTTT.

The V and J genes are TRBV6-2 or TRBV6-3 and TRBJ2-7, with 8 bases identical to TRBD1. Germline lookup yields CDR1 MNHEY and CDR2 SVGEGT. J gave up 1 base and V 6 bases, and 8 bases lay outside the gene matches. The CDR3 totals 15 residues. The CDR3 sequence is CASSSGQAISYEQYF. The CDR3 DNA sequence: TGTGCCAGCAGCTCGGGACAGGCCATTTCCTACGAGCAGTACTTC.

This clone was recorded a few times. This chain joins TRBV30 and TRBJ2-2, with a weak D call TRBD1 (6 bases). The germline gives CDR1 GTSNPN, CDR2 SVGIG (reference sequence). V was pared by 0 bases and J by 7 bases, with 15 bases between. The CDR3 loop spans 15 amino acids. CDR3 nucleotide sequence: TGTGCCTGGAGTGTTGGGATCAGGGGTGGCGGGGAGCTGTTTTTT. Translated, it gives CAWSVGIRGGGELFF.

The gene calls are TRBV4-2 and TRBJ2-1; 8 bases map to TRBD2. This CDR3 comprises 15 residues. Germline V gene data show CDR1 as LGHNA and CDR2 as YNFKEQ. V trimming: 4 bases; J trimming: 2 bases; junction bases outside the gene matches: 4. CDR3 nucleotide sequence: TGTGCCAGCAGCCGCCGTAGCGGGACCTACAATGAGCAGTTCTTC. Encoded protein: CASSRRSGTYNEQFF.

The genes are TRBV9 and TRBJ2-1; 10 bases align to TRBD1. The ends lost 3 bases at V and 4 bases at J; junction bases unmatched: 7. Germline CDR1 and CDR2: SGDLS and YYNGEE. CDR3 length equals 16 residues. CDR3: CASSENRDRGYNEQFF. In DNA form, the CDR3 reads TGTGCCAGCAGCGAAAACCGGGACAGGGGTTACAATGAGCAGTTCTTC.

The J gene is TRBJ2-7, the V gene TRBV19, with 7 nucleotides matching TRBD1. The CDR3 loop spans 20 amino acids. Trimming at V came to 5 bases and at J to 2 bases, leaving 24 bases not matched to a gene. Germline CDR1 LNHDA, CDR2 SQIVND (reference sequence). Here the CDR3 DNA reads TGTGCCAGTAGTCCCCGTCAAGGCTTAACTCACAGGGGAACCCCCTACGAGCAGTACTTC. It yields the protein CASSPRQGLTHRGTPYEQYF.

This chain uses TRBV6-6 with TRBJ1-2; TRBD1 is a possible D gene (5 bases). Germline values: CDR1 MNHNY, CDR2 SVGAGI (reference sequence). This CDR3 is 13 amino acids long. V was shortened by 6 bases and J by 5 bases, with 13 bases between the two germline ends. The CDR3 here is CASSPSGGYGYTF. The CDR3 DNA reads TGTGCCAGCAGCCCCTCGGGGGGGTATGGCTACACCTTC.

The chain links TRBV9 to TRBJ2-3; D remains unclear. The CDR3 is 14 residues long. V lost 1 base, J lost 2 bases, and 8 bases lay in between. CDR1 and CDR2 (germline): SGDLS, YYNGEE. Here the CDR3 DNA reads TGTGCCAGCAGCGTAAGCAGGCCCACAGATACGCAGTATTTT. Protein sequence: CASSVSRPTDTQYF.

This clone was counted once. The chain couples TRBV5-1 to TRBJ2-5; D is undetermined. V was cut by 0 bases and J by 5 bases, with 11 bases left in between. CDR1 is SGHRS, CDR2 YFSETQ, per germline. This CDR3 region has 14 residues. The CDR3 loop is CASSLAGFRETQYF. CDR3 nucleotide sequence: TGCGCCAGCAGCTTGGCCGGGTTTCGGGAGACCCAGTACTTC. Full variable domain (missing parts from reference TRBV5-1 and TRBJ2-5): KAGVTQTPRYLIKTRGQQVTLSCSPISGHRSVSWYQQTPGQGLQFLFEYFSETQRNKGNFPGRFSGRQFSNSRSEMNVSTLELGDSALYLCASSLAGFRETQYFGPGTRLLVL.

The rearrangement joins TRBV5-4 to TRBJ1-1; a weak D match, TRBD1 (5 bases). This CDR3 is built from 13 residues. Germline V CDR1 and CDR2: SGHNT, YYREEE (reference sequence). V lost 4 bases and J lost 7, with 14 bases in between. The CDR3 nucleotides read TGTGCCAGCAGCACACAGGAAACTGGTGAAGCTTTCTTT. Its translation: CASSTQETGEAFF.

The chain recombines TRBV20-1 with TRBJ2-5; 8 bases are a match to TRBD2. Losses at the gene ends were 3 bases for V and 4 bases for J; bases not matched to a gene: 10. Germline V CDR1 and CDR2: DFQATT, SNEGSKA (reference sequence). This CDR3 is 15 amino acids long. CDR3 DNA: TGCAGTGCTAGTCGGATAGCGGGGTTAGGAGAGACCCAGTACTTC. Protein sequence: CSASRIAGLGETQYF.

The V gene is TRBV6-4, the J gene TRBJ2-3, with D maybe TRBD2 (5 bases). Per the germline V gene, CDR1 is MRHNA and CDR2 is SNTAGT. The CDR3 is made up of 13 amino acids. Trimming cost V 0 bases and J 8 bases, with 9 bases left between them. The CDR3 is CASSDSGLGTQYF. The CDR3 coding sequence is TGTGCCAGCAGTGACTCTGGACTGGGTACGCAGTATTTT.

The rearrangement links TRBV29-1 to TRBJ1-5; 10 bases line up with TRBD1. There are 14 residues in the CDR3. With 5 bases clipped from V and 3 bases from J, the junction kept 4 bases outside the gene matches. CDR1 is SQVTM, CDR2 ANQGSEA, per germline. CDR3 loop: CSVQTGGYNQPQHF. The CDR3, as DNA: TGCAGCGTTCAGACAGGGGGCTACAATCAGCCCCAGCATTTT.

This clone has just one count. The chain combines TRBV6-5 with TRBJ1-4, with TRBD1 as a possible D gene (5 bases). CDR3 length equals 14 residues. Trimming removed 3 bases at V and 8 bases at J, with 13 bases between. Germline-derived CDR1 and CDR2 are MNHEY and SVGAGI. The CDR3 protein is CASSYGEGSEKLFF. CDR3 nucleotide sequence: TGTGCCAGCAGTTATGGGGAGGGGAGCGAAAAACTGTTTTTT.

This clone has only one observation. The rearrangement links TRBV19 to TRBJ1-5; the match to TRBD1 covers 9 bases. Germline V lookup: CDR1 LNHDA, CDR2 SQIVND (reference sequence). Trimming removed 6 bases from V and 3 bases from J; junction bases left unmatched: 6. This CDR3 is 15 amino acids long. The CDR3 coding sequence is TGTGCCAGTAGCCACCGGGACAGGGTCAATCAGCCCCAGCATTTT. Translation: CASSHRDRVNQPQHF.

The V call is TRBV13, the J call TRBJ2-2, with 12 bases lining up with TRBD2. Trimming took 5 bases from V and 5 from J; bases not matched to a gene: 9. Germline values: CDR1 PRHDT, CDR2 FYEKMQ (reference sequence). The CDR3 covers 17 residues. The CDR3 nucleotides are TGTGCCAGCAGCCCCTGGACTAGCGGGGTAGGAACCGGGGAGCTGTTTTTT. Its protein product is CASSPWTSGVGTGELFF.

The chain is built from TRBV27 and TRBJ2-7, with 14 positions matching TRBD2. Looked up from germline, CDR1 is MNHEY and CDR2 is SMNVEV (reference sequence). The length of the CDR3 is 14 residues. V lost 8 bases, J lost 1 base, and 1 base stayed unmatched. The CDR3 region has the DNA TGTGCCAGCGGACTAGCGGGAGGTTCCTACGAGCAGTACTTC. Residues: CASGLAGGSYEQYF.

CDR3 in DNA: TGTGCCAGCAGCTTCCTAACGGGAGGTGAGACCCAGTACTTC. Encoded protein: CASSFLTGGETQYF. The rearrangement uses TRBV11-3 and TRBJ2-5; TRBD2 matches at 7 bases. CDR3 size: 14 residues. J was trimmed by 5 bases and V by 3 bases; bases with no gene match: 6. The germline V gene has CDR1 SGHNT and CDR2 YENEEA.

The rearrangement joins TRBV7-9 to TRBJ2-1; 10 bases match TRBD2. There are 17 residues in the CDR3. From germline, CDR1 is SEHNR and CDR2 FQNEAQ (reference sequence). The ends lost 1 base at V and 10 bases at J; junction bases unmatched: 13. The CDR3 region is CASSLDFRLAGAEEQFF. DNA for the CDR3: TGTGCCAGCAGCTTAGATTTTCGGCTAGCGGGAGCTGAGGAGCAGTTCTTC. The full variable domain, in which reference TRBV7-9 and TRBJ2-1 provide the parts outside the CDR3, is DTGVSQNPRHKITKRGQNVTFRCDPISEHNRLYWYRQTLGQGPEFLTYFQNEAQLEKSRLLSDRFSAERPKGSFSTLEIQRTEQGDSAMYLCASSLDFRLAGAEEQFFGPGTRLTVL.

The rearrangement uses TRBV6-5 and TRBJ1-2; 10 bases line up with TRBD1. This CDR3 comprises 14 residues. CDR1 MNHEY and CDR2 SVGAGI come from the germline V gene. V shed 4 bases and J 4 bases; nucleotides not matched to a gene: 3. In DNA, the CDR3 is TGTGCCAGCAGTTGGACAGGGGGAAGCTATGGCTACACCTTC. This translates into CASSWTGGSYGYTF.

V is TRBV2 and J is TRBJ2-5; no clear D. V lost 3 bases and J 5 bases, leaving 4 bases between the germline ends. The CDR3 extends over 11 amino acids. Germline V gene sequence: CDR1 SNHLY, CDR2 FYNNEI. The CDR3 DNA follows: TGTGCCAGCAGTGACGGTGAGACCCAGTACTTC. Its translation is CASSDGETQYF.

The genes are TRBV24-1 and TRBJ2-1, with 9 bases aligning to TRBD1. Germline assignment: CDR1 KGHDR and CDR2 SFDVKD. CDR3 length equals 15 residues. V lost 5 bases to trimming and J lost 2 bases; unmatched junction nucleotides: 3. CDR3 sequence reads: CATSGGTGTYNEQFF. For the CDR3, the DNA is TGTGCCACCAGTGGGGGGACAGGGACCTACAATGAGCAGTTCTTC.